This T cell receptor (beta chain) was documented in a study of T cell responses to AZD1222 COVID-19 vaccine. Clones were read by immunoSEQ multiplex PCR, and TCRdb kept only the in-frame ones, dropping some. Of 60,000 to 80,000 clones detected, around 80% appear once; the ten largest clones hold around 50%. Germline V gene lookup returns CDR1 MGHRA and CDR2 YSYEKL. Trimming left V 3 bases short and J 4 bases short, with 16 bases between. This CDR3 is built from 16 residues. In this sample, this clone turned up once. Here the sequenced sample was peripheral blood, taken 28 days after the second AZD1222 dose. The receptor was derived from an adult who received the AZD1222 COVID-19 vaccine. The rearrangement links TRBV4-1 to TRBJ1-5, with a weak D call TRBD1 (6 bases). The CDR3 DNA reads TGCGCCAGCAGCCAGGAGGAAGGACAGATTAATCAGCCCCAGCATTTT. This translates into CASSQEEGQINQPQHF.